The table lists the clone carrying this TCR beta chain with a few counts. Germline V CDR1 and CDR2: LGHDT, YNNKEL (reference sequence). Between the trimmed V and J ends, which lost 5 bases and 0 bases, there was a span of 14 bases. The CDR3 sequence is 16 residues long. The source of the sample is a study of blood T cell repertoires in COVID-19. Looking at the study overall: T cells, B-cell-depleted T cells, or PBMCs supplied cDNA or gDNA.

Original processing notes: Reference gene primer amplification in the assay estimated nucleated cell counts. The table came from immunoSEQ multiplex PCR; TCRdb's copy has only in-frame clones and leaves some out. V, J and clone size reflect that table, while D and trimming were determined from the DNA. In the table there are some 210,000 clones, approximately 80% of which are singletons. Individuals aged roughly 18 to 90 years were recruited from approximately 24 US areas. Clinical history as reported by participants underpinned cohort assignment. The V call is TRBV3-1 (or the pseudogene TRBV3-2), the J call TRBJ1-3; D possibly corresponds to TRBD1 (5 bases). This sequence originates from a man aged 25 to 40 with acute COVID-19. Sequenced sample: PBMCs or T cells enriched from blood (not recorded which). CDR3 nucleotides: TGTGCCAGCAGCAGTGGGACTGCTAGCTCTGGAAACACCATATATTTT. Translating gives CASSSGTASSGNTIYF.